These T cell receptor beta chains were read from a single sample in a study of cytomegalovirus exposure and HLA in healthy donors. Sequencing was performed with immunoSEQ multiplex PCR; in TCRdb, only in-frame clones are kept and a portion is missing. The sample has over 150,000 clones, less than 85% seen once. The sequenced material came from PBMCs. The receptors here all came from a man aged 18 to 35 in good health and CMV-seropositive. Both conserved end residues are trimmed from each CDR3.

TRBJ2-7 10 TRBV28 ASSGPLNEQY
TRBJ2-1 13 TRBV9 ASSTDSGSVYEQF
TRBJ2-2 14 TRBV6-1 ASSERLAGNTGELF
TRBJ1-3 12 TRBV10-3 ASLSGETGNTIY
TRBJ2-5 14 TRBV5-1 ASSKIQGAQGETQY
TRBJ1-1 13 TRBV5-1 ASSSRQGRDTEAF
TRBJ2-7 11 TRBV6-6 ASSREMLAEQY
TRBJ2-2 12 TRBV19 ASSLAGYAGELF
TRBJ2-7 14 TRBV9 ASSAGGLAGSYEQY
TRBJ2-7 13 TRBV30 AWAGGQGIDHEQY
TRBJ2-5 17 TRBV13 ASSFQGRGVGWHRETQY
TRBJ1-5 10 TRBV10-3 AISGGEQPQH
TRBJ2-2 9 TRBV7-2 ASSFLGELF
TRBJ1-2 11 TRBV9 ASSVGGGNGYT